Sequencing of this T cell receptor beta chain was carried out in a study of control samples from healthy donors and cancer patients (dated by TCRdb to the early 2020s). The germline V gene sets CDR1 to SGHVS and CDR2 to FNYEAQ. Taken from cysteine to phenylalanine, the CDR3 has 19 residues. The retained sequence is limited to the CDR3, 57 bases, with the frame set at the first base. The germline V end is reduced by 3 bases and the J end by 4 bases; junction bases left unmatched: 17. A note on this clone: What antigen it recognizes has not been identified. No per-base quality is available; no much larger clone lies one base away.

Library preparation used the immunoSEQ multiplex PCR assay. The source is immuneACCESS, and TCRdb retained only in-frame sequences with V and J called. Part of the clones is not carried over; for the studies checked, unresolved V genes explain less than half of this, and the remainder is unexplained. Across this sample there are some 99,000 clones, with 85% to 90% seen only once. The top ten clones comprise 17% of the sample. This receptor was taken from a woman aged 45-65 years in good health. The sample comprised blood. This chain joins TRBV7-6 to TRBJ2-3, with 9 bases in between that match TRBD1. The CDR3 sequence is CASSFRPAWGQGEADTQYF. The nucleotides are TGTGCCAGCAGCTTTCGGCCCGCCTGGGGACAGGGTGAGGCAGATACGCAGTATTTT.